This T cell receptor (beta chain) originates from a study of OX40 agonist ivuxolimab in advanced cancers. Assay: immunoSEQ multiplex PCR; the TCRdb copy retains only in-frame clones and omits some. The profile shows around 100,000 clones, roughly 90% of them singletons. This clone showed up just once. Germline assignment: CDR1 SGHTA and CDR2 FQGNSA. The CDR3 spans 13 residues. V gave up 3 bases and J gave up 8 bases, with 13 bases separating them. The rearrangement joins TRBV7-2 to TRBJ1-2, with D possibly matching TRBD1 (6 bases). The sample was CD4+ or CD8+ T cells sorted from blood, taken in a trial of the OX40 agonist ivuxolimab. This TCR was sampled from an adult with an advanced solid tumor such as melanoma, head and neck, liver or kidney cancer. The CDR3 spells CASSLETGLGYTF. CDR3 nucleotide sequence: TGTGCCAGCAGCTTGGAGACAGGACTAGGCTACACCTTC.